This paragraph covers one T cell receptor (beta chain) sequence. Antigen: not known. A much larger clone lies one base from this, so it may be a read error. The data originate from a study of T cells in Graves' hyperthyroidism and ophthalmopathy. Study-level background: Peripheral blood sampling occurred at initial diagnosis, before any treatment.

Study-level points and caveats: In blood, most of the thyroid clonotypes expanded above 0.001 were also present.

It was RNA transcripts that yielded the amplified TCR beta CDR3 regions. First-round RT-PCR with HTBI primers amplified the TCR CDR3 region. MiXCR, run by TCRdb on the multiplex PCR reads, gives a single entry per CDR3 protein. This sample yields under 600,000 distinct CDR3 sequences, of which more than 15% are seen a single time; around 3.5% belongs to the top ten. Clinical symptoms, serum thyroxine and TRAb, thyroid ultrasound and orbital computed tomography together formed the diagnostic basis. Looked up from germline, CDR1 is SGHRS and CDR2 is YFSETQ. The CDR3 loop spans 15 amino acids. Germline trimming cut 2 bases from V and 2 bases from J; bases unmatched to any gene: 4.

The sample comprised blood. The V and J genes are TRBV5-1 and TRBJ2-7; 10 nucleotides match TRBD2. This sequence was found in a woman between 35 and 50 years old with Graves' ophthalmopathy. For the CDR3, the DNA is TGCGCCAGCAGCTTAGCGGGAGGGCTAGCCTACGAGCAGTACTTC. It translates to CASSLAGGLAYEQYF.